The source of this TCR beta chain is a study of blood T cell repertoires in COVID-19. Study in general: Samples of COVID-19 (acute and convalescent) were obtained from the United States, Italy and Spain. PBMCs, B-cell-depleted T cells, or T cells were the source of the cDNA or gDNA that made up the material.

In the original analysis: Researchers report that nucleated cell counts were estimated from reference gene primer amplification. Using immunoSEQ multiplex PCR, the repertoire was profiled, and TCRdb retains in-frame clones only, with some absent. That table furnishes V, J and clone size, whereas the DNA furnished D and trimming. Among about 160,000 clones listed, over 80% were seen once. This CDR3 spans 13 amino acids. Germline V gene data show CDR1 as MDHEN and CDR2 as SYDVKM. V was pared by 6 bases and J by 6 bases, with 6 bases of the junction left unmatched. This sequence originates from a woman aged 45 to 65 with acute or convalescent COVID-19. V usage is TRBV28 and J usage is TRBJ1-2, with 8 bases that match TRBD1. Material: peripheral blood. CDR3 sequence (DNA): TGTGCCAGCAGCCCGACAGGGGTACATGGCTACACCTTC. It codes for CASSPTGVHGYTF.